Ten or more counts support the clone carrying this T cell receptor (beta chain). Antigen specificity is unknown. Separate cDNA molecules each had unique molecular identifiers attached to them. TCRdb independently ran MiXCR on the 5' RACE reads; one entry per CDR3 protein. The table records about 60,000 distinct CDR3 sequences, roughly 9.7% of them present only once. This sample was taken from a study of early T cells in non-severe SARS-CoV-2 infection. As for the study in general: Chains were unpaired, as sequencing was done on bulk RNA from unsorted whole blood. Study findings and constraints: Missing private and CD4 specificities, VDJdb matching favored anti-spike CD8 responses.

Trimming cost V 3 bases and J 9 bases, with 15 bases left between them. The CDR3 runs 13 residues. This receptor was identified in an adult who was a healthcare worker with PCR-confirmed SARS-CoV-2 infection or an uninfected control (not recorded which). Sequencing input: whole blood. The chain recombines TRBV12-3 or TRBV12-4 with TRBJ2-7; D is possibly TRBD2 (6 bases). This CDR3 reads CASSFQAEGRQYF. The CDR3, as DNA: TGTGCCAGCAGTTTCCAAGCGGAGGGGCGGCAGTACTTC.